A selection of T cell receptor beta chains follows, all from one sample in a study of cytomegalovirus exposure and HLA in healthy donors. Libraries were prepared by immunoSEQ multiplex PCR; TCRdb keeps only in-frame clonotypes and omits some of them. The sample has about 120,000 clones, 50% to 70% seen once. Source material: PBMCs. The receptors stem from a woman aged 40 to 50 in good health and CMV-seropositive. Each CDR3 is given with its conserved first and last residue. Each record gives: V gene, J gene, D gene, clone size, CDR3 DNA, CDR3 protein. The D gene is left open where the match is weak. For some rows the clone size is stated as once, few or many, or as a class when expanded; others skip it.

>TRBV7-9|TRBJ1-1|TRBD1|once
TGTGCCAGCAGCCAGGGACAGGGAACTGAAGCTTTCTTT
CASSQGQGTEAFF
>TRBV4-1|TRBJ1-3|NA|few
TGCGCCAGCAGCCTCCAGGGATTGGGGCACTCTGGAAACACCATATATTTT
CASSLQGLGHSGNTIYF
>TRBV27|TRBJ2-7|TRBD2|NA
TGTGCCAGCACCGGGGGGACTAGCGGATACGAGCAGTACTTC
CASTGGTSGYEQYF
>TRBV29-1|TRBJ2-1|NA|once
TGCAGCGTTCTAGTCAGCTACAATGAGCAGTTCTTC
CSVLVSYNEQFF
>TRBV11-2|TRBJ2-3|TRBD2|NA
TGTGCCAGCAGTCGAGCGGGAGGGCCAGCAGATACGCAGTATTTT
CASSRAGGPADTQYF
>TRBV11-2|TRBJ2-5|NA|NA
TGTGCCAGCAGCCAAACCGGGTCCTACCAGGAGACCCAGTACTTC
CASSQTGSYQETQYF
>TRBV4-1|TRBJ2-5|TRBD2|NA
TGCGCCAGCAGAGCGGGACTCCAAGAGACCCAGTACTTC
CASRAGLQETQYF
>TRBV4-3|TRBJ2-2|TRBD2|NA
TGCGCCAGCAGCCAGAATAGCGGGGTGAACACCGGGGAGCTGTTTTTT
CASSQNSGVNTGELFF
>TRBV4-2|TRBJ1-2|TRBD1|NA
TGTGCCAGCAGCCAAGATTTACAGGGGGCAGTTAACTATGGCTACACCTTC
CASSQDLQGAVNYGYTF
>TRBV5-1|TRBJ1-1|NA|NA
TGCGCCAGCAGCTTGGGAGGTGAAGCTTTCTTT
CASSLGGEAFF
>TRBV12-5|TRBJ2-1|NA|once
TGTGCTAGTGGGGCCGGGGAGGCCTTCTACAATGAGCAGTTCTTC
CASGAGEAFYNEQFF
>TRBV7-2|TRBJ1-4|NA|NA
TGTGCCAGCAGCCAGGGTGGTGCAACTAATGAAAAACTGTTTTTT
CASSQGGATNEKLFF
>TRBV19|TRBJ1-1|NA|NA
TGTGCCAGTAGACCCTCTGGGGGGGGAGTGGCCACTGAAGCTTTCTTT
CASRPSGGGVATEAFF
>TRBV5-1|TRBJ1-1|TRBD1|few
TGCGCCAGCAGCCTACAGGGGTATGAAGCTTTCTTT
CASSLQGYEAFF
>TRBV30|TRBJ1-6|NA|few
TGTGCCTGGAGTATGGAGGGAGGATCACCCCTCCACTTT
CAWSMEGGSPLHF
>TRBV5-6|TRBJ2-5|TRBD1|NA
TGTGCCAGCAGCCTGACAGGGAGTGCCCAGTACTTC
CASSLTGSAQYF
>TRBV30|TRBJ2-1|TRBD2|NA
TGTGCCTGGAGTTTAGCGGGAGGGTACAATGAGCAGTTCTTC
CAWSLAGGYNEQFF
>TRBV6-1|TRBJ2-7|TRBD2|NA
TGTGCCAGCAGTGGGGGACTAGCGGGGGCCTACGAGCAGTACTTC
CASSGGLAGAYEQYF
>TRBV7-9|TRBJ2-7|NA|once
TGTGCCAGCAGCTTGGGCCTATTCGAGCAGTACTTC
CASSLGLFEQYF
>TRBV7-2|TRBJ2-1|NA|once
TGTGCCGACCGGGCCCGGGGAAGCGATGAGCAGTTCTTC
CADRARGSDEQFF
>TRBV4-1|TRBJ1-1|NA|NA
TGCGCCAGCAGCCAAGTGGGGGAGGGCCCAAACACTGAAGCTTTCTTT
CASSQVGEGPNTEAFF
>TRBV27|TRBJ2-1|NA|NA
TGTGCCAGTGCCCTAGCTAGACACAATGAGCAGTTCTTC
CASALARHNEQFF